The clone carrying this T cell receptor beta chain came up a few times. The data are from a study of T cells after yellow fever vaccination. Each CDR3 protein is one row after TCRdb ran MiXCR on the 5' RACE reads. The data show about 340,000 distinct CDR3 sequences, with approximately 4% seen just once and less than 25% held by the top ten. Germline values: CDR1 SGHTA, CDR2 FQGNSA. Trimming at V came to 1 base and at J to 6 bases, leaving 7 bases not matched to a gene. The CDR3 is 15 residues long. This rearrangement joins TRBV7-2 to TRBJ1-2; 8 bases line up with TRBD1. The clonotype was recovered from a man younger than 35 who received the YFV17D yellow fever vaccine. The material was PBMCs, obtained 5 days after the yellow fever booster vaccination. CDR3 coding DNA: TGTGCCAGCAGCTTAGTTGACAGGGGAGGGCATGGCTACACCTTC. Amino acid sequence: CASSLVDRGGHGYTF.